This entry lists 12 T cell receptor beta chains sequenced from one sample in a study of response to subunit inactivated influenza vaccine. TCRdb used MiXCR to reprocess the RT-PCR reads, holding one entry per CDR3 protein. The sample comprises about 530,000 distinct CDR3 sequences, approximately 12% of which are singletons, and roughly 10% rests with the top ten. Sequenced material: PBMCs from blood, taken on the day of vaccination. Source of these receptors: a man aged 50 to 59 who received an inactivated influenza vaccine.

This clonotype was recorded a few times. The chain links TRBV3-1 to TRBJ2-5, with 11 bases identical to TRBD2. CDR3 length equals 13 residues. Unmatched junction bases numbered 4, after V lost 10 bases and J lost 3 bases. Germline CDR1 is LGHDT and CDR2 is YNNKEL (reference sequence). CDR3 DNA sequence: TGTGCCATTAGCGGGGGGGTAGAAGAGACCCAGTACTTC. It yields the protein CAISGGVEETQYF.

This clonotype was seen at least ten times. CDR3 coding DNA: TGTGCCAGCAGCCCTCGGCGGGGTTCCTACAATGAGCAGTTCTTC. Translation: CASSPRRGSYNEQFF. The V call is TRBV11-2, the J call TRBJ2-1; a weak D match, TRBD2 (6 bases). Germline V gives CDR1 SGHAT, CDR2 FQNNGV. Deletions cut 5 bases from V and 1 base from J, with 12 bases between. This CDR3 is built from 15 residues.

This clonotype was recorded at least ten times. The chain combines TRBV5-1 with TRBJ2-1; possibly TRBD1 for D (6 bases). The CDR3 extends over 13 amino acids. Per germline, CDR1 SGHRS and CDR2 YFSETQ. Trimming stripped 5 bases from V and 2 bases from J, with 8 bases between. CDR3 loop: CASSEGAYNEQFF. CDR3 coding DNA: TGCGCCAGCAGTGAGGGGGCCTACAATGAGCAGTTCTTC.

The CDR3, as DNA: TGTGCCAGCAGCGTGGGACAGGGGATCTACAATGAGCAGTTCTTC. This translates into CASSVGQGIYNEQFF. The chain joins TRBV9 to TRBJ2-1; 10 bases align to TRBD1. The V gene end was trimmed by 2 bases and the J gene end by 3 bases; junction bases not matched to a gene: 2. Germline values: CDR1 SGDLS, CDR2 YYNGEE. CDR3 size: 15 residues.

The V call is TRBV5-1, the J call TRBJ1-1, with D hard to call. The germline V gene has CDR1 SGHRS and CDR2 YFSETQ. The CDR3 consists of 14 residues. V lost 7 bases to trimming and J lost 5 bases, with 18 bases between them. The CDR3 DNA reads TGCGCCAGCCGAACTTGGAGGTCGGGTACTGAAGCTTTCTTT. Translated, it gives CASRTWRSGTEAFF.

The DNA for the CDR3 is TGTGCCAGCAGTTCTGCAGGGGTCTCCTACGAGCAGTACTTC. Translating gives CASSSAGVSYEQYF. V usage is TRBV6-5 and J usage is TRBJ2-7, with D tentatively TRBD1 (6 bases). The germline CDR1 and CDR2 sequences are MNHEY and SVGAGI. This CDR3 spans 14 amino acids. The V end was cut by 4 bases, the J end by 0 bases, with 10 bases between.

The rearrangement links TRBV5-6 to TRBJ2-1; 11 nucleotides match TRBD2. The CDR3 length is 17 residues. In germline, CDR1 is SGHDT, CDR2 YYEEEE. V lost 3 bases to trimming and J lost 7 bases; unmatched junction nucleotides: 12. In DNA, the CDR3 is TGTGCCAGCAGCTCAATTACTAGCGGGAGAATTTCTAATGAGCAGTTCTTC. Translation: CASSSITSGRISNEQFF.

This clonotype has a handful of counts. J is TRBJ2-5 and V is TRBV6-2 or TRBV6-3; TRBD2 aligns across 7 bases. In germline, CDR1 is MNHEY, CDR2 SVGEGT. The CDR3 contains 12 residues. Trimming removed 5 bases from V and 7 bases from J; junction bases left unmatched: 4. Here the CDR3 reads CASSRDYPTQYF. The CDR3 bases are TGTGCCAGCAGTCGGGACTATCCGACCCAGTACTTC.

This clonotype was counted only a few times. The CDR3 nucleotides are TGTGCCAGCAGCCAAGTAGCGGGGGGAAAGACCCAGTACTTC. It specifies CASSQVAGGKTQYF. The chain is built from TRBV3-1 and TRBJ2-5; TRBD2 agrees at 10 bases. Trimming cost V 1 base and J 6 bases; bases outside gene matches: 2. The CDR3 has 14 residues. Germline loops: CDR1 LGHDT, CDR2 YNNKEL (reference sequence).

The chain links TRBV7-2 to TRBJ1-1; 8 nucleotides agree with TRBD1. Germline V gene sequence: CDR1 SGHTA, CDR2 FQGNSA. Trimming cost V 5 bases and J 0 bases; bases outside gene matches: 5. The CDR3 contains 15 residues. This chain's CDR3 is CASSARQGMNTEAFF. DNA of the CDR3: TGTGCCAGCAGCGCCCGACAGGGGATGAACACTGAAGCTTTCTTT.

This clonotype occurred a few times. The chain links TRBV2 to TRBJ1-1, with D possibly matching TRBD1 (6 bases). Per the germline V gene, CDR1 is SNHLY and CDR2 is FYNNEI. V lost 2 bases to trimming and J lost 6 bases, with 22 bases between them. The CDR3 loop spans 17 amino acids. CDR3 sequence (DNA): TGTGCCAGCAGTGAAATGGGGAGGGGGTGGGAACACGCTGAAGCTTTCTTT. It encodes CASSEMGRGWEHAEAFF.

The chain joins TRBV6-2 or TRBV6-3 to TRBJ2-7, with D possibly being TRBD1 (6 bases). The CDR3 length is 12 residues. Germline CDR1 MNHEY, CDR2 SVGEGT. V lost 7 bases and J 7 bases, leaving 14 bases between the germline ends. CDR3 amino acids: CASNYRVGEQYF. In nucleotides, the CDR3 is TGTGCCAGCAACTACAGGGTGGGTGAGCAGTACTTC.